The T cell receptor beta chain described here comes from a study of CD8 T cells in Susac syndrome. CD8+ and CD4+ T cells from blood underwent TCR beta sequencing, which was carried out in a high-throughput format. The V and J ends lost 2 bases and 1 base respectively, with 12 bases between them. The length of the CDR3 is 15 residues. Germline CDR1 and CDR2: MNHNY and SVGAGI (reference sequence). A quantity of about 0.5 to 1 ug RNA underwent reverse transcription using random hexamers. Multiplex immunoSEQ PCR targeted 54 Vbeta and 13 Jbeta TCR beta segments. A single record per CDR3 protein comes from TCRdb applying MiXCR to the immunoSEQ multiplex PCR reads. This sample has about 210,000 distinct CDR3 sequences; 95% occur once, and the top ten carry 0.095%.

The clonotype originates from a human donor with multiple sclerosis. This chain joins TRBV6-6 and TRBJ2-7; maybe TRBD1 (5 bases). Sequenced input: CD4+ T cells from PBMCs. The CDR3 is CASSYTREGSYEQYF. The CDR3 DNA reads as TGTGCCAGCAGTTACACCAGGGAAGGGTCCTACGAGCAGTACTTC.